This T cell receptor (beta chain) came from a study of shared clonotypes between healthy human individuals. Broader study findings: Exclusively blood specimens were collected; tissue repertoires likely differ. An effect of sequencing depth on clonotype sharing among donors was expected.

As for this clone: The antigen remains unidentified.

This CDR3 is 14 amino acids long. V was clipped by 5 bases and J by 4 bases, with 15 bases between them. The germline CDR1 and CDR2 sequences are SEHNR and FQNEAQ (reference sequence). Naive CD8 cells were CD45RO-negative, positively selected for CCR7, excluding terminally differentiated effector memory CD45RA+ cells. This table comes from immunoSEQ multiplex PCR, and its TCRdb copy is limited to in-frame clones, with some not included. The repertoire consists of about 610,000 clones, with approximately 96% occurring once and the leading ten covering 0.095% to 0.13%. Material: naive CD8+ T cells sorted from blood. The TCR comes from a woman aged 25 to 39 in good health. The chain has TRBV7-9 and TRBJ2-7, with D perhaps matching TRBD1 (6 bases). CDR3 amino acids: CASSRRDIHYEQYF. DNA of the CDR3: TGTGCCAGCAGCCGCCGGGACATACATTACGAGCAGTACTTC.